These 14 T cell receptor beta chains were sequenced from one sample in a study of shared clonotypes between healthy human individuals. Profiled with immunoSEQ multiplex PCR; TCRdb holds only in-frame clones, not every one. In the table there are over a million clones, about 80% of which are singletons. Sequenced input: memory CD4+ T cells from PBMCs. Subset here: CD45RA-negative fraction. These receptors came from a man younger than 35 in good health. Some clones in this sample may be carry-over from other donors' samples.

The chain combines TRBV4-2 with TRBJ2-3; maybe TRBD2 (6 bases). The ends were cut back, 1 base at V and 3 bases at J, with 8 bases in the middle. The CDR3 sequence is 14 residues long. CDR1 is LGHNA and CDR2 is YNFKEQ in the germline V gene. CDR3 coding DNA: TGTGCCAGCAGCCAAGCCAGCGGGACAGATACGCAGTATTTT. Amino acids: CASSQASGTDTQYF.

V is TRBV5-1 and J is TRBJ2-5; TRBD2 is a possible D gene (6 bases). The CDR3 runs 17 residues. Per the germline V gene, CDR1 is SGHRS and CDR2 is YFSETQ. V was trimmed by 4 bases and J by 2 bases, leaving 21 bases between them. The DNA of the CDR3 is TGCGCCAGCAGCCGACGGCCCCCATGGGGGGATCAAGAGACCCAGTACTTC. Amino acids: CASSRRPPWGDQETQYF.

The chain recombines TRBV11-2 with TRBJ2-7; 7 bases are a match to TRBD1. CDR1 is SGHAT, CDR2 FQNNGV, per germline. The CDR3 has 14 amino acids. The V gene end was trimmed by 3 bases and the J gene end by 2 bases; junction bases not matched to a gene: 4. Written as DNA, the CDR3 is TGTGCCAGCAGCTTGCTAGGGGGCCCCTACGAGCAGTACTTC. Protein product: CASSLLGGPYEQYF.

CDR3 sequence reads: CASSTRTGLSEQYF. CDR3 DNA sequence: TGTGCCAGTAGTACCCGGACAGGATTGTCCGAGCAGTACTTC. The V and J genes are TRBV19 and TRBJ2-7; TRBD1 aligns across 7 bases. Looked up from germline, CDR1 is LNHDA and CDR2 is SQIVND (reference sequence). V lost 4 bases and J lost 6; bases outside the gene matches: 9. The CDR3 is made up of 14 amino acids.

For the CDR3, the DNA is TGTGCCAGCAGCCCCCTGTCATCCTACGAGCAGTACTTC. The encoded protein is CASSPLSSYEQYF. The genes are TRBV28 and TRBJ2-7; the D is unclear. This CDR3 is built from 13 residues. Germline V gene data show CDR1 as MDHEN and CDR2 as SYDVKM. V shed 6 bases and J shed 1 base, with 10 bases lying between them.

The V call is TRBV7-9, the J call TRBJ1-2; 9 bases fit TRBD1. With 6 bases clipped from V and 3 bases from J, the junction kept 11 bases outside the gene matches. Germline loops: CDR1 SEHNR, CDR2 FQNEAQ (reference sequence). The CDR3 is 16 residues long. The CDR3 is CASSAYRDREDYGYTF. The CDR3 nucleotides read TGTGCCAGCAGTGCTTACCGGGACAGGGAGGACTATGGCTACACCTTC. The whole variable domain, remainder taken from reference TRBV7-9 and TRBJ1-2, is DTGVSQNPRHKITKRGQNVTFRCDPISEHNRLYWYRQTLGQGPEFLTYFQNEAQLEKSRLLSDRFSAERPKGSFSTLEIQRTEQGDSAMYLCASSAYRDREDYGYTFGSGTRLTVV.

This clone has a single count. The V gene is TRBV6-6, the J gene TRBJ2-1; D remains ambiguous. Germline loops: CDR1 MNHNY, CDR2 SVGAGI (reference sequence). V was clipped by 5 bases and J by 6 bases, with 8 bases between them. The CDR3 length is 12 residues. The CDR3 protein is CASSPPGNEQFF. CDR3 coding DNA: TGTGCCAGCAGTCCCCCAGGCAATGAGCAGTTCTTC.

V is TRBV10-3 and J is TRBJ2-3, with TRBD2 identical over 8 bases. Germline values: CDR1 ENHRY, CDR2 SYGVKD. The V and J ends lost 10 bases and 0 bases, in that order; junction bases with no gene match: 12. The CDR3 spans 16 residues. Here the CDR3 reads CATRGGSGPSTDTQYF. The CDR3 coding sequence is TGTGCCACCCGGGGGGGTAGCGGACCTAGCACAGATACGCAGTATTTT.

The rearrangement joins TRBV9 to TRBJ1-1; perhaps TRBD1 as D (6 bases). CDR1 and CDR2 from the germline V gene are SGDLS and YYNGEE. The CDR3 extends over 15 amino acids. V was trimmed by 2 bases and J by 3 bases, leaving 14 bases between them. The CDR3 is CASSVQGRGDTEAFF. The DNA of the CDR3 is TGTGCCAGCAGCGTCCAGGGGAGAGGGGACACTGAAGCTTTCTTT.

The gene calls are TRBV6-1 and TRBJ1-2; D ambiguous. The CDR3 totals 16 residues. Germline CDR1 and CDR2: MNHNS and SASEGT. V lost 2 bases and J lost 4, with 17 bases in between. The DNA of the CDR3 is TGTGCCAGCAGTGAAATAGTGGCGGCAGGATCCTATGGCTACACCTTC. It translates to CASSEIVAAGSYGYTF.

The V and J genes are TRBV6-1 and TRBJ1-5; no clear D. The germline V gene encodes CDR1 MNHNS and CDR2 SASEGT. This CDR3 contains 14 residues. The V end was cut by 6 bases, the J end by 1 base, with 10 bases between. The chain's CDR3 is CASSRVFSNQPQHF. CDR3 coding DNA: TGTGCCAGCAGCCGGGTATTCAGCAATCAGCCCCAGCATTTT.

The chain recombines TRBV4-3 with TRBJ2-5; 9 bases are a match to TRBD1. Unmatched junction bases numbered 7, after V lost 3 bases and J lost 2 bases. Germline assignment: CDR1 LGHNA and CDR2 YSLEER. The CDR3 has 16 amino acids. The CDR3 DNA follows: TGCGCCAGCAGCCAGGGGATAGGGACAGGGCAAGAGACCCAGTACTTC. As protein: CASSQGIGTGQETQYF.

For this clone: Relative to the germline gene, one junction end is altered; a read error may explain this. J is TRBJ2-2 and V is TRBV6-6; D is perhaps TRBD2 (5 bases). The CDR3 spans 10 residues. Germline CDR1 reads MNHNY; CDR2 reads SVGAGI (reference sequence). In nucleotides, the CDR3 is TGTGCCAGCAGTTACCGGGGAGCTGTTTTT. Amino acid sequence: CASSYRGAVF.

A note on this clone: A much larger clone lies a single base off, so this may be a read error. This rearrangement joins TRBV5-8 to TRBJ1-5; 9 bases are a match to TRBD1. CDR1 SGHTS and CDR2 YDEGEE come from the germline V gene. V shed 0 bases and J 7 bases; nucleotides not matched to a gene: 5. This CDR3 region has 15 residues. The CDR3, as DNA: TGTGCCAGCAGCTTGGGGAGGACAGGGGACCAGCCCCAGCATTTT. Residues: CASSLGRTGDQPQHF.